This T cell receptor beta chain was documented in a study of blood T cell repertoires in COVID-19. Looking at the study overall: Nucleic acid was either cDNA or gDNA, and it came from T cells, B-cell-depleted T cells, or PBMCs.

Germline CDR1 is LGHNT and CDR2 is FRNRAP. CDR3 length: 11 amino acids. Deletions cut 1 base from V and 7 bases from J, with 4 bases between. How the authors handled the data: For nucleated cells, counts were estimated from reference gene primer amplification. Clones were read by immunoSEQ multiplex PCR, and TCRdb kept only the in-frame ones, dropping some. The V and J calls and clone size come from that table; D and trimming were worked out from the DNA. The table includes roughly 210,000 clones, around 90% detected once. The chain links TRBV12-5 to TRBJ1-1; D ambiguous. Sequencing was carried out using peripheral blood. The sequence derives from a man aged 65-85 years with acute or convalescent COVID-19. CDR3 in DNA: TGTGCTAGTGGTTTGGCTCGTGAAGCTTTCTTT. Encoded protein: CASGLAREAFF.